This T cell receptor beta chain originates from a study of post-analysis software for immune sequencing data (dated by TCRdb to between 2015 and 2017). Concerning the study at large: Disease courses on record covered relapsing-remitting, secondary progressive and progressive-relapsing multiple sclerosis, though some patients had no subtype annotation. Patient repertoires were compared against 11 previously published healthy control repertoires from donors aged about 6 to 27 years. A subset of samples was prepared in parallel using single-end sample barcoding, then pooled and co-amplified after Illumina adapter ligation. What the authors observed across the whole study: Four or five TRBV segments, including TRBV5-6, TRBV5-1 and TRBV20-1, were significantly more frequent in patients than controls. Direct clustering with F measure showed strong co-clustering of samples prepared in the same batch, prompting a batch-effect correction. The control group was slightly older than the multiple sclerosis patient group. Compared with controls, multiple sclerosis patients had significantly lower normalized Chao1 diversity, a finding suggesting substantial peripheral T-cell clonal expansion.

CDR1 and CDR2 were assigned from the germline V gene as MNHEY and SVGEGT. The CDR3, cysteine through phenylalanine, is 16 amino acids long. Only CDR3 DNA is held: 48 bases, read in frame from base 1. V trim: 0 bases; J trim: 7 bases; unmatched bases: 5. This clonotype was counted at least ten times. Which antigen it targets is not known. No base quality values were provided; no much bigger clone lies one nucleotide off. To demonstrate the VDJtools post-analysis software, TCR beta repertoires were profiled from the peripheral blood of 10 to 15 young patients with multiple sclerosis. The multiple sclerosis patients were children and adolescents between roughly 6 and 17 years of age. Libraries were made using PCR. The run used an Illumina HiSeq 2500. To reduce PCR and sequencing biases, unique molecular identifiers were incorporated into the TCR beta cDNA libraries. Per 1 to 10 million input T cells, 500,000 or so cDNA molecules were obtained, such that each molecule approximated one T cell. The same protocol used for the earlier healthy control dataset was applied to prepare and sequence the patient libraries. Samples belonging to the same batch were prepared together, multiplexed and sequenced on a shared HiSeq lane. In the source study's methods: MIGEC was used to process the raw barcoded reads, and molecular identifier groups with only a single read were discarded before consensus assembly and CDR3 extraction. Clonotype tables were post-analysed with VDJtools, normalizing diversity by down-sampling all datasets to the smallest sample size. To correct batch-related cross-sample contamination, repertoire overlap clustering matched CDR3 amino acid sequences but not nucleotide sequences. The raw public data were reprocessed by TCRdb itself: fastp quality trimming at Q25, MiXCR clonotype calling, in-frame beta chains only. Identical CDR3 protein sequences are pooled into one entry, listed with their most common genes and DNA. It is TCRdb's table, rather than the study itself, that gives the V and J calls and clone size. For this sample there are approximately 400,000 distinct CDR3 sequences; around a third appear just once. 13% of the sample goes to the ten largest clones.

The rearranged segments are TRBV6-2 or TRBV6-3 and TRBJ2-1, with 11 bases matching TRBD2. The specimen was blood. This TCR was sampled from a girl under 18 with multiple sclerosis. CDR3 sequence: CASSYSGTSGGNEQFF. The nucleotide sequence reads as follows: TGTGCCAGCAGTTACTCCGGGACTAGCGGTGGAAATGAGCAGTTCTTC.